These T cell receptor beta chains were read from a single sample in a study of memory CD4+ T cells and cytomegalovirus serostatus. Measured with immunoSEQ multiplex PCR; TCRdb has only the in-frame clones, and not every one. The sample shows 45,000 to 65,000 clones, more than 70% of them seen only once. Sequenced input: memory CD4+ T cells from blood. These receptors were taken from an adult in good health and CMV-seropositive. The CDR3 runs from the conserved cysteine through the conserved F or W. D genes are given only for firm matches. Clone size is shown for a subset of rows, as once, few, many or a class of expanded clone.

>TRBJ2-7|13|-|TRBV6-6|-
TGTGCCAGCAGCCGAGACGGGAGCTACGAGCAGTACTTC
CASSRDGSYEQYF
>TRBJ2-7|18|TRBD1|TRBV5-6|-
TGTGCCAGCAGCTTGGAGGTTAGGGACAGGCCAAGAACCTACGAGCAGTACTTC
CASSLEVRDRPRTYEQYF
>TRBJ1-5|13|-|TRBV6-4|-
TGTGCCAGCACGGGGACAAGCAATCAGCCCCAGCATTTT
CASTGTSNQPQHF
>TRBJ2-1|15|TRBD2|TRBV6-5|-
TGTGCCAGCAGTCCTCTAGCGGGATTTTACAATGAGCAGTTCTTC
CASSPLAGFYNEQFF
>TRBJ2-7|14|-|TRBV7-3|-
TGTGCCAGCACCGACTCTCCAAGCTCCTACGAGCAGTACTTC
CASTDSPSSYEQYF
>TRBJ1-1|16|-|TRBV7-2|-
TGTGCCAGCAGCCGAATAGGGACGTGGGGGAACACTGAAGCTTTCTTT
CASSRIGTWGNTEAFF
>TRBJ2-3|16|-|TRBV10-2|-
TGCGCCAGCAGTGAGTCCATGCGGGTGGTCACAGATACGCAGTATTTT
CASSESMRVVTDTQYF
>TRBJ2-3|13|-|TRBV7-9|-
TGTGCCAGCTGTCAGGCGAGCACAGATACGCAGTATTTT
CASCQASTDTQYF
>TRBJ1-2|13|-|TRBV5-1|-
TGCGCCAGCAGCCAAGACGGTAACTATGGCTACACCTTC
CASSQDGNYGYTF
>TRBJ1-3|16|-|TRBV6-4|-
TGTGCCAGCAGTGTAAAGGTGGCAAACTCCGGAAACACCATATATTTT
CASSVKVANSGNTIYF
>TRBJ1-1|15|-|TRBV19|-
TGTGCCAGTATCGGCAGGAGCGGCATGAACACTGAAGCTTTCTTT
CASIGRSGMNTEAFF
>TRBJ2-3|17|TRBD2|TRBV18|-
TGTGCCAGCTCACCCCCCTCTTTGCGGGGAGGGGTGAATACGCAGTATTTT
CASSPPSLRGGVNTQYF
>TRBJ2-5|14|-|TRBV14|-
TGTGCCAGCAGCCCCTATGGACAGGCCCGGGAGCAGTACTTC
CASSPYGQAREQYF
>TRBJ2-7|12|-|TRBV30|-
TGTGCCGGCCACCTAGCGTCTGAAGAGCAGTACTTC
CAGHLASEEQYF
>TRBJ1-1|15|TRBD1|TRBV25-1|-
TGTGCCAGCAGTGACTACGGACAGGGGGCCACTGAAGCTTTCTTT
CASSDYGQGATEAFF
>TRBJ2-3|14|-|TRBV6-1|-
TGTGCCAGCATCCGACAGCACGCCACAGATACGCAGTATTTT
CASIRQHATDTQYF
>TRBJ1-1|15|-|TRBV19|-
TGTGCCAGTAGTATAGATTTGGGGGCGCGGACTGAAGCTTTCTTT
CASSIDLGARTEAFF
>TRBJ1-3|13|-|TRBV7-6|-
TGTGCCTCCAGAGGGGGCTCTGGAAACACCATATATTTT
CASRGGSGNTIYF
>TRBJ2-1|16|TRBD2|TRBV4-2|-
TGTGCCAGCAGCCAAGTCCCCGGGGGGAGGAAGGGTGAGCAGTTCTTC
CASSQVPGGRKGEQFF
>TRBJ2-2|15|TRBD2|TRBV2|few
TGTGCCAGCGGGGGAGCGACTAGCGGGGTTGGGGAGCTGTTTTTT
CASGGATSGVGELFF
>TRBJ1-2|16|-|TRBV9|-
TGTGCCAGCAGCCCCATAAGGGATCCGTTCGTGTATGGCTACACCTTC
CASSPIRDPFVYGYTF
>TRBJ1-1|12|-|TRBV28|-
TGTGCCAGCAGTGAACAGGGCAGAGAAGCTTTCTTT
CASSEQGREAFF
>TRBJ1-2|11|-|TRBV5-4|few
TGTGCCAGCAGGGGGCTAAATGGCTACACCTTC
CASRGLNGYTF
>TRBJ2-3|15|TRBD1|TRBV11-2|-
TGTGCCAGCAGCCCATGGGACAGCCCGGCGGACGCGCAGTATTTT
CASSPWDSPADAQYF
>TRBJ2-7|13|TRBD2|TRBV4-3|-
TGCGCCAGCAGCCGAACTAGCGGGTACGAGCAGTACTTC
CASSRTSGYEQYF
>TRBJ1-1|16|-|TRBV11-3|-
TGTGCCAGCAGCCACCCGGACTCTCTAGAGAACACTGAAGCTTTCTTT
CASSHPDSLENTEAFF
>TRBJ2-1|14|-|TRBV5-6|-
TGTGCCAGCAGCCCCGTAAGGGCGGACAATGAGCAGTTCTTC
CASSPVRADNEQFF
>TRBJ1-5|15|-|TRBV2|-
TGTGCCAGCAGTGAAGGATTTATGGAAAATCAGCCCCAGCATTTT
CASSEGFMENQPQHF
>TRBJ2-2|15|-|TRBV7-2|once
TGTGCCAGCAGCTTAGTCGGGGCGCAGGACGGGGAGCTGTTTTTT
CASSLVGAQDGELFF
>TRBJ1-1|16|-|TRBV10-3|-
TGTGCCATCAGTGAAAGCTTTGGACCCATGAACACTGAAGCTTTCTTT
CAISESFGPMNTEAFF
>TRBJ1-5|13|-|TRBV10-3|-
TGTGCCATCAGTGAGTCGGGGGGGGGAGCCCAGCATTTT
CAISESGGGAQHF
>TRBJ1-1|12|-|TRBV5-1|-
TGCGCCAGCAGCCGCAGGGGAACTGAAGCTTTCTTT
CASSRRGTEAFF
>TRBJ1-1|16|-|TRBV6-5|-
TGTGCCAGCAGTTACGGCGGGACAAAATTGAACACTGAAGCTTTCTTT
CASSYGGTKLNTEAFF